The 24 T cell receptor beta chains below all came from one sample that was sequenced in a study of blood T cell repertoires in COVID-19. Generated by immunoSEQ multiplex PCR, the TCRdb table keeps only in-frame clones and is missing some. Of tens of thousands of clones listed, more than 85% were seen once; the top ten hold 2% to 2.5%. Specimen: peripheral blood. Receptor source: a man between 60 and 70 years old with acute or convalescent COVID-19.

The rearrangement joins TRBV19 to TRBJ2-2, with a tentative D call TRBD2 (6 bases). CDR3 length: 16 residues. V was cut by 4 bases and J by 0 bases, with 12 bases left in between. CDR1 and CDR2 (germline): LNHDA, SQIVND (reference sequence). The CDR3 DNA reads TGTGCCAGTAGTACCCCTGGCGGGACGAACACCGGGGAGCTGTTTTTT. It codes for CASSTPGGTNTGELFF.

The chain employs TRBV7-2 and TRBJ2-5, with TRBD1 matching 7 bases. CDR3 length: 14 amino acids. The trim removed 5 bases at V and 5 bases at J, leaving 8 bases unmatched. The germline CDR1 and CDR2 sequences are SGHTA and FQGNSA. CDR3 nucleotides: TGTGCCAGCAGCACCGATACAGGGGTTGAGACCCAGTACTTC. Translated, it gives CASSTDTGVETQYF.

This clone has a single count. The V and J genes are TRBV3-1 (or the pseudogene TRBV3-2) and TRBJ1-4; D uncertain. The germline V gene encodes CDR1 LGHDT and CDR2 YNNKEL (reference sequence). The CDR3 consists of 14 residues. V was shortened by 0 bases and J by 17 bases, with 19 bases between the two germline ends. The CDR3: CASSQDPRARTNFF. CDR3 nucleotides: TGTGCCAGCAGCCAAGATCCGAGAGCCCGAACGAATTTTTTT.

The chain joins TRBV5-4 to TRBJ1-1, with D unresolved. CDR3 length: 15 amino acids. V lost 0 bases and J lost 2, with 11 bases in between. Germline V lookup: CDR1 SGHNT, CDR2 YYREEE (reference sequence). The CDR3 DNA is TGTGCCAGCAGCTTGGCCCGCGGAGGAAACACTGAAGCTTTCTTT. Translated, it gives CASSLARGGNTEAFF.

This clone was detected once. V usage is TRBV28 and J usage is TRBJ1-2; D is uncertain. In germline, CDR1 is MDHEN, CDR2 SYDVKM. The CDR3 is 13 amino acids. Between the trimmed V and J ends, which lost 5 bases and 5 bases, there was a span of 12 bases. The CDR3 coding sequence is TGTGCCAGCAGTCTGGGAAGGAGGTATGGCTACACCTTC. Amino acids: CASSLGRRYGYTF.

V gene TRBV4-3 combines with J gene TRBJ2-3; 7 bases are a match to TRBD2. The CDR3 covers 16 residues. Per germline, CDR1 LGHNA and CDR2 YSLEER. The V gene end was trimmed by 6 bases and the J gene end by 0 bases; junction bases not matched to a gene: 9. This CDR3 reads CASSPIAGGSTDTQYF. In DNA form, the CDR3 reads TGCGCCAGCAGTCCCATAGCGGGCGGGAGCACAGATACGCAGTATTTT.

Written as DNA, the CDR3 is TGTGCCAGCAGCTTAAGGCTGGGAGAGGGATCACCCCTCCACTTT. Its protein product is CASSLRLGEGSPLHF. V usage is TRBV7-3 and J usage is TRBJ1-6; D unclear. The CDR3 length is 15 residues. The ends were cut back, 1 base at V and 10 bases at J, with 14 bases in the middle. Germline lookup yields CDR1 SGHTA and CDR2 FQGTGA.

The chain combines TRBV19 with TRBJ1-6; 7 bases align to TRBD1. CDR3 length: 13 amino acids. CDR1 is LNHDA and CDR2 is SQIVND in the germline V gene (reference sequence). V lost 6 bases to trimming and J lost 6 bases; unmatched junction nucleotides: 2. CDR3 sequence (DNA): TGTGCCAGTAGCGGGACAGTTAATTCACCCCTCCACTTT. This translates into CASSGTVNSPLHF.

The J gene is TRBJ2-7, the V gene TRBV4-3, with 10 nucleotides matching TRBD2. Germline-derived CDR1 and CDR2 are LGHNA and YSLEER. This CDR3 has 16 amino acids. The J segment lost 1 base and the V segment lost 0 bases, leaving 3 bases of the junction unmatched. The DNA of the CDR3 is TGCGCCAGCAGCCAAGATCTACTAGCGGGATCCTACGAGCAGTACTTC. This encodes CASSQDLLAGSYEQYF.

This clone was detected only once. V usage is TRBV18 and J usage is TRBJ2-7, with 13 nucleotides matching TRBD2. The V and J ends lost 5 bases and 6 bases, in that order; junction bases with no gene match: 4. This CDR3 comprises 14 residues. Germline values: CDR1 KGHSH, CDR2 LQKENI. The CDR3 nucleotides read TGTGCCAGCTCAGCCGGGACTAGCGGGATCGAGCAGTACTTC. This encodes CASSAGTSGIEQYF.

The chain combines TRBV9 with TRBJ2-3; 7 bases are shared with TRBD2. The V gene end was trimmed by 6 bases and the J gene end by 7 bases; junction bases not matched to a gene: 11. The CDR3 is made up of 14 amino acids. From germline, CDR1 is SGDLS and CDR2 YYNGEE. CDR3 in DNA: TGTGCCAGCAACCCTAGCGGACCCCATCATACGCAGTATTTT. Its translation: CASNPSGPHHTQYF.

The sample holds one count of this clone. The chain combines TRBV27 with TRBJ1-5; 12 bases align to TRBD1. Trimming cost V 10 bases and J 6 bases; bases outside gene matches: 16. The CDR3 spans 17 residues. Germline V gene sequence: CDR1 MNHEY, CDR2 SMNVEV (reference sequence). The CDR3 DNA sequence: TGTGCCACCTCGCTCCCGGGGACAGGGGGCGCCGCTCAGCCCCAGCATTTT. Its translation is CATSLPGTGGAAQPQHF.

The chain uses TRBV5-1 and TRBJ2-7, with TRBD1 matching 8 bases. J lost 5 bases, V lost 0 bases, and 7 bases had no gene match. The CDR3 covers 15 residues. CDR1 and CDR2 (germline): SGHRS, YFSETQ. This CDR3 reads CASSLGGQGAHEQYF. The DNA for the CDR3 is TGCGCCAGCAGCTTGGGTGGCCAGGGGGCCCACGAGCAGTACTTC.

V gene TRBV11-3 combines with J gene TRBJ2-7, with TRBD2 matching 8 bases. The J segment lost 1 base and the V segment lost 5 bases, leaving 4 bases of the junction unmatched. The germline V gene has CDR1 SGHNT and CDR2 YENEEA. This CDR3 has 14 residues. The CDR3 sequence is CASSVLAASYEQYF. For the CDR3, the DNA is TGTGCCAGCAGCGTACTAGCGGCTTCCTACGAGCAGTACTTC.

The chain carries TRBV7-9 and TRBJ2-7; 8 bases are shared with TRBD2. Germline V CDR1 and CDR2: SEHNR, FQNEAQ (reference sequence). Trimming removed 9 bases from V and 5 bases from J; junction bases left unmatched: 15. The CDR3 covers 15 residues. CDR3 sequence reads: CARTWRVAGLHEQYF. The DNA of the CDR3 is TGTGCCAGAACCTGGCGAGTAGCGGGACTCCACGAGCAGTACTTC. Together with reference TRBV7-9 and TRBJ2-7, the CDR3 gives the full variable domain: DTGVSQNPRHKITKRGQNVTFRCDPISEHNRLYWYRQTLGQGPEFLTYFQNEAQLEKSRLLSDRFSAERPKGSFSTLEIQRTEQGDSAMYLCARTWRVAGLHEQYFGPGTRLTVT.

Written as DNA, the CDR3 is TGTGCCAGCAGCAACCAGGGACTAGCCTACAATGAGCAGTTCTTC. Translated: CASSNQGLAYNEQFF. The chain has TRBV11-2 and TRBJ2-1; TRBD2 aligns across 8 bases. After removal of 5 bases from V and 2 bases from J, the junction contained 5 bases not matched to a gene. CDR3 length equals 15 residues. Germline V lookup: CDR1 SGHAT, CDR2 FQNNGV.

CDR3 bases: TGTGCCAGCAGTTTAAAGGAGGGAAACACCATATATTTT. Translation gives CASSLKEGNTIYF. The chain employs TRBV12-3 or TRBV12-4 and TRBJ1-3, with D unclear. V was pared by 2 bases and J by 4 bases, with 6 bases between. The CDR3 extends over 13 amino acids.

The chain uses TRBV12-5 and TRBJ2-3, with D possibly being TRBD2 (6 bases). Germline lookup yields CDR1 LGHNT and CDR2 FRNRAP. Trimming cost V 3 bases and J 5 bases, with 12 bases left between them. This CDR3 spans 14 amino acids. This chain's CDR3 is CASGFTGVIDTQYF. For the CDR3, the DNA is TGTGCTAGTGGTTTTACGGGAGTGATAGATACGCAGTATTTT.

The chain combines TRBV6-2 or TRBV6-3 with TRBJ1-1; D is undetermined. Germline V gene data show CDR1 as MNHEY and CDR2 as SVGEGT. Trimming shortened V by 3 bases and J by 1 base, and 9 bases separated the two germline ends. The CDR3 has 14 amino acids. CDR3 sequence reads: CASSYTEWNTEAFF. The CDR3 coding sequence is TGTGCCAGCAGTTATACAGAATGGAACACTGAAGCTTTCTTT.

V is TRBV6-6 and J is TRBJ2-5, with a possible D match to TRBD1 (6 bases). Trimming pared 5 bases from V and 6 bases from J, leaving 13 bases between. CDR3 length: 13 residues. Per the germline V gene, CDR1 is MNHNY and CDR2 is SVGAGI (reference sequence). CDR3 region: CASSPGQKQTQYF. For the CDR3, the DNA is TGTGCCAGCAGTCCCGGACAGAAGCAGACCCAGTACTTC.

This chain links TRBV6-6 with TRBJ1-1; a possible D gene is TRBD1 (6 bases). Germline CDR1 and CDR2: MNHNY and SVGAGI (reference sequence). V lost 6 bases, J lost 1 base, and 18 bases lay in between. CDR3 length: 16 amino acids. The CDR3 is CASRDREDSTNTEAFF. CDR3 bases: TGTGCCAGCAGAGATAGAGAGGACAGTACGAACACTGAAGCTTTCTTT.

CDR3 region: CASSGGSYTDTQYF. The DNA of the CDR3 is TGTGCCAGCAGCGGAGGATCCTACACAGATACGCAGTATTTT. The rearrangement links TRBV7-9 to TRBJ2-3, with TRBD2 as a possible D gene (5 bases). The CDR3 is 14 residues long. The germline gives CDR1 SEHNR, CDR2 FQNEAQ (reference sequence). V shed 5 bases and J shed 2 bases, with 11 bases lying between them.

The chain couples TRBV11-3 to TRBJ2-1; TRBD2 is a possible D gene (6 bases). With 0 bases removed from V and 3 bases from J, the gap between germline ends came to 12 bases. Germline V CDR1 and CDR2: SGHNT, YENEEA. The CDR3 length is 16 residues. The CDR3 DNA follows: TGTGCCAGCAGCTTAGACGGGACTTCCCTCTACAATGAGCAGTTCTTC. It specifies CASSLDGTSLYNEQFF.

This chain links TRBV6-5 with TRBJ1-2; weak D call: TRBD1 (5 bases). Trimming pared 6 bases from V and 4 bases from J, leaving 9 bases between. The CDR3 loop spans 12 amino acids. CDR1 and CDR2 from the germline V gene are MNHEY and SVGAGI. CDR3 in amino acids: CASRQDFYGYTF. The CDR3 bases are TGTGCCAGCAGACAGGATTTCTATGGCTACACCTTC.